The clone carrying this T cell receptor (beta chain) showed up just a few times. Antigen specificity is unknown. This entry comes from a study of Ad26.COV2.S vaccination and SARS-CoV-2 variants. On the study more broadly: The study gave Ad26.COV2.S intramuscularly, once or twice 56 days apart.

Indicated treatment: some 20 received Ad26.COV2.S at low or high dose, single or two shots; about 5 received placebo; per-sample allocation not given. Sampling was performed 63 days after the first vaccine or placebo injection. With V trimmed by 5 bases and J by 5 bases, 11 bases remained unmatched. The CDR3 has 14 residues. The V gene's germline CDR1 is SQVTM and CDR2 ANQGSEA. Whole-study results and caveats: Among vaccine recipients, spike-specific TCR breadth exceeded that of placebo recipients. The TCR-based breadth and depth measures might underestimate overall T cell responses.

The repertoire was sequenced with immunoSEQ multiplex PCR; TCRdb's copy has only in-frame clones and lacks some. Of about 480,000 clones in the sample, around 90% are singletons; the top ten hold over 10%. The chain has TRBV29-1 and TRBJ1-1, with 7 nucleotides matching TRBD1. The receptor was derived from a person aged 18-60 years who received the Ad26.COV2.S COVID-19 vaccine or a placebo. This specimen was peripheral blood, taken in a trial of Ad26.COV2.S vaccine versus placebo. CDR3 protein: CSVLEGAMRTEAFF. The CDR3 region has the DNA TGCAGCGTTCTGGAGGGGGCCATGAGAACTGAAGCTTTCTTT.